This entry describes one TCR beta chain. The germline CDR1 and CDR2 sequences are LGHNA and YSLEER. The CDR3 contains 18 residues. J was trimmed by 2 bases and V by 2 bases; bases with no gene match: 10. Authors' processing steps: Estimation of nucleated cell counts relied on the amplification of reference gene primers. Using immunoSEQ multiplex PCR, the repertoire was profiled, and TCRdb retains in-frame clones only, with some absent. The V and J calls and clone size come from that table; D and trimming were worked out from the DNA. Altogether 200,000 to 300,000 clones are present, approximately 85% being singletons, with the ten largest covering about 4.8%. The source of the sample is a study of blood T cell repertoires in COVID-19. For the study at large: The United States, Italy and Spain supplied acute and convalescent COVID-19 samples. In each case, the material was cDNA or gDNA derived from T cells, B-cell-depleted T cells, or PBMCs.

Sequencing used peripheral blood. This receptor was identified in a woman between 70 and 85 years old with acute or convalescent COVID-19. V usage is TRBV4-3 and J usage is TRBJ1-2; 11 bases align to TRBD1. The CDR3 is CASSQSYRGQGANYGYTF. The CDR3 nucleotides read TGCGCCAGCAGCCAATCCTATAGAGGACAGGGGGCAAACTATGGCTACACCTTC.